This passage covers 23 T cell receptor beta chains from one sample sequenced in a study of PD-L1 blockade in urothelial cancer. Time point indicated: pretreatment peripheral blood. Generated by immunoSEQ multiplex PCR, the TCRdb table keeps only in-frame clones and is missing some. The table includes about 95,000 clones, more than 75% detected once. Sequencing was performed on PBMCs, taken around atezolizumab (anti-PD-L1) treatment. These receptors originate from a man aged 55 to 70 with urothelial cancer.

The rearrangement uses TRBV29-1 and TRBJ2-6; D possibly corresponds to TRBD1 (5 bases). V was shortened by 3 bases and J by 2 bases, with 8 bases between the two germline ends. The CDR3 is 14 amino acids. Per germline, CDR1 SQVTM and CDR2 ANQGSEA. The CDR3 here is CSVEAGPGANVLTF. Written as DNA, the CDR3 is TGCAGCGTTGAGGCAGGGCCTGGGGCCAACGTCCTGACTTTC.

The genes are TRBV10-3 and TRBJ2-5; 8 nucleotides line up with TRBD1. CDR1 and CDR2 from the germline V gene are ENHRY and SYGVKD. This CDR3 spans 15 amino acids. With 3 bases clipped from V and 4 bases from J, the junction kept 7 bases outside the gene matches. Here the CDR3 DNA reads TGTGCCATCAGTGAAGGAGACAGGGGAGTAGAGACCCAGTACTTC. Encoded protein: CAISEGDRGVETQYF.

The CDR3 region is CASSATSRLTDTQYF. The CDR3 DNA follows: TGTGCCAGCAGCGCCACTAGCAGACTCACAGATACGCAGTATTTT. The V gene is TRBV7-3, the J gene TRBJ2-3; D is perhaps TRBD2 (6 bases). Looked up from germline, CDR1 is SGHTA and CDR2 is FQGTGA. Between the trimmed V and J ends, which lost 5 bases and 2 bases, there was a span of 14 bases. The CDR3 covers 15 residues. The full variable domain, rest sourced from reference TRBV7-3 and TRBJ2-3, is GAGVSQTPSNKVTEKGKYVELRCDPISGHTALYWYRQSLGQGPEFLIYFQGTGAADDSGLPNDRFFAVRPEGSVSTLKIQRTERGDSAVYLCASSATSRLTDTQYFGPGTRLTVL.

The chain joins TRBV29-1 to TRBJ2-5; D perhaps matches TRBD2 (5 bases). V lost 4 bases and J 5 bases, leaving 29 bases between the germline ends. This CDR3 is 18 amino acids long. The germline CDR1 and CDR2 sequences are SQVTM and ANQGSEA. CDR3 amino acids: CSVVPRAAPSKGAETQYF. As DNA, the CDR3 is TGCAGCGTTGTGCCGAGGGCCGCGCCGTCGAAGGGTGCCGAGACCCAGTACTTC.

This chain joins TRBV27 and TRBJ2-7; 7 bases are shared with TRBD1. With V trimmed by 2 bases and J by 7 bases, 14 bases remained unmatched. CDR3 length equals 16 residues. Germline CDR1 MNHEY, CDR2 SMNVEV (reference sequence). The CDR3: CASSLTPDRVKGEQYF. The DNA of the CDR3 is TGTGCCAGCAGTTTAACCCCCGACAGGGTTAAAGGAGAGCAGTACTTC.

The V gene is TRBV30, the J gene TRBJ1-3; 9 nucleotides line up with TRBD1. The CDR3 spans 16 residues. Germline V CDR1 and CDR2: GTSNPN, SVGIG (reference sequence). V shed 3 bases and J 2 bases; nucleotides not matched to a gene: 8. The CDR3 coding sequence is TGTGCCTGGAGCTGGGCCGGACAGGGGACTGGAAACACCATATATTTT. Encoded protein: CAWSWAGQGTGNTIYF.

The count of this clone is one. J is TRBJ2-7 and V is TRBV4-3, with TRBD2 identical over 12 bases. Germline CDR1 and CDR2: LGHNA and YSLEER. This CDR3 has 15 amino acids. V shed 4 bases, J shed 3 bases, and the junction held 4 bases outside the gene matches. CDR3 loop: CASSRLAGDLYEQYF. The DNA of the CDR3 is TGCGCCAGCAGCCGACTAGCGGGGGACCTCTACGAGCAGTACTTC.

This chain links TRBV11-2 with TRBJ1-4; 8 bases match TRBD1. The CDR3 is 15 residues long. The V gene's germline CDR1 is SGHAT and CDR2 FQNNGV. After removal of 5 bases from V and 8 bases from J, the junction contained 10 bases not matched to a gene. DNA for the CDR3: TGTGCCAGCAGCGCGTGGTGGCAGGGGGCCGAAAAACTGTTTTTT. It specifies CASSAWWQGAEKLFF. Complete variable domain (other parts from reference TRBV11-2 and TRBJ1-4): EAGVAQSPRYKIIEKRQSVAFWCNPISGHATLYWYQQILGQGPKLLIQFQNNGVVDDSQLPKDRFSAERLKGVDSTLKIQPAKLEDSAVYLCASSAWWQGAEKLFFGSGTQLSVL.

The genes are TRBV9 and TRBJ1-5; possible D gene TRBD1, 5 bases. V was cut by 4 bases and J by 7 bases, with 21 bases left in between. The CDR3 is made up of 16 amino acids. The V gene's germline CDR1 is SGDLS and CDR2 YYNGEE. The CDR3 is CASSPRGEVGSQPQHF. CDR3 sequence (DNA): TGTGCCAGCAGCCCCCGGGGGGAGGTGGGGTCACAGCCCCAGCATTTT.

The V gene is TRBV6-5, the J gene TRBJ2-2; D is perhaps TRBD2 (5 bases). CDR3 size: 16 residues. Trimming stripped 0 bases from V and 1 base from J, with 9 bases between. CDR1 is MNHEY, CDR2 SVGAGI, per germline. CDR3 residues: CASSYSRAENTGELFF. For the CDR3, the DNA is TGTGCCAGCAGTTACTCGAGGGCCGAGAACACCGGGGAGCTGTTTTTT.

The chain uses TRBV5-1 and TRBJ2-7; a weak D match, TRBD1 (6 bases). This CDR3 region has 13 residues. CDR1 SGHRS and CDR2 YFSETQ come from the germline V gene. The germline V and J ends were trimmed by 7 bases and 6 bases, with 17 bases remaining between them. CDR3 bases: TGCGCCAGCGGGGGACATTTCTCGGCCGAGCAGTACTTC. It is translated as CASGGHFSAEQYF.

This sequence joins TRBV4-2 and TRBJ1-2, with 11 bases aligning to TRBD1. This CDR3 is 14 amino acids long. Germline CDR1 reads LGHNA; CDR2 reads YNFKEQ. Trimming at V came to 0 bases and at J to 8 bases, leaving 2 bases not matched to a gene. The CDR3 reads CASSQEGQGGGYTF. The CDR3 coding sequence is TGTGCCAGCAGCCAAGAGGGACAGGGGGGAGGCTACACCTTC.

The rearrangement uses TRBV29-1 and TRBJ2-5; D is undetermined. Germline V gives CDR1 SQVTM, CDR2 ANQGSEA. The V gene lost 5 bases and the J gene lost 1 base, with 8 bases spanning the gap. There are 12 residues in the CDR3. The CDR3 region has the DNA TGCAGCGTTAGTAGAAGCCAAGAGACCCAGTACTTC. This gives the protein CSVSRSQETQYF. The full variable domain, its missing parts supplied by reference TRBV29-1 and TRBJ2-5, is SAVISQKPSRDICQRGTSLTIQCQVDSQVTMMFWYRQQPGQSLTLIATANQGSEATYESGFVIDKFPISRPNLTFSTLTVSNMSPEDSSIYLCSVSRSQETQYFGPGTRLLVL.

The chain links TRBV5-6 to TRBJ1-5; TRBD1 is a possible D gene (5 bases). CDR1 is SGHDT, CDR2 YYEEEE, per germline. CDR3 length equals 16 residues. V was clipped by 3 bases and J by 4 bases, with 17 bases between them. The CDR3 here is CASSWGGVLVNQPQHF. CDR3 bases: TGTGCCAGCAGCTGGGGCGGGGTTCTCGTAAATCAGCCCCAGCATTTT.

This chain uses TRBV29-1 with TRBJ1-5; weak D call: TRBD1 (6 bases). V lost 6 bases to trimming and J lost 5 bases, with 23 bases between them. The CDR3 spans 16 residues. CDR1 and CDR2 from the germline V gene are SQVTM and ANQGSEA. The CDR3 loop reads CSVATGSVRGDQPQHF. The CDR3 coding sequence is TGCAGCGTAGCTACAGGGTCGGTCCGTGGCGATCAGCCCCAGCATTTT.

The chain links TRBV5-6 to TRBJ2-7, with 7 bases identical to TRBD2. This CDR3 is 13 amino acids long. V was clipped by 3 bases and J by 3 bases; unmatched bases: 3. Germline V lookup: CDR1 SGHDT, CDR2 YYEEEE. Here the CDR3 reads CASSWRGFYEQYF. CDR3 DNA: TGTGCCAGCAGCTGGCGGGGGTTCTACGAGCAGTACTTC.

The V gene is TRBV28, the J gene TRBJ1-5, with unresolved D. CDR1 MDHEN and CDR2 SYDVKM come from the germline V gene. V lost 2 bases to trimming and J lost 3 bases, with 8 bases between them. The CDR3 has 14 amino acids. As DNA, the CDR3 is TGTGCCAGCAGTTTAAACAGTCTCAATCAGCCCCAGCATTTT. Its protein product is CASSLNSLNQPQHF.

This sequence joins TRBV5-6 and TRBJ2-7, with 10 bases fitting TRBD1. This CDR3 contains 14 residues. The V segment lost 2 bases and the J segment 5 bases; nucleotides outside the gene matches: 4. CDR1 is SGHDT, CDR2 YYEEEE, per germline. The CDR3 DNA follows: TGTGCCAGCAGCTTAGGCGGACAGGGGGACGAGCAGTACTTC. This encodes CASSLGGQGDEQYF.

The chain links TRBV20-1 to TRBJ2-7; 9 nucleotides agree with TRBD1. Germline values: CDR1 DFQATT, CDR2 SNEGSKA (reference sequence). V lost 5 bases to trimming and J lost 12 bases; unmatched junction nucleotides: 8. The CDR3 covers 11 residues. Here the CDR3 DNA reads TGCAGTGCTGGGGGGGGGACAGGGTGGTACTTC. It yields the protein CSAGGGTGWYF.

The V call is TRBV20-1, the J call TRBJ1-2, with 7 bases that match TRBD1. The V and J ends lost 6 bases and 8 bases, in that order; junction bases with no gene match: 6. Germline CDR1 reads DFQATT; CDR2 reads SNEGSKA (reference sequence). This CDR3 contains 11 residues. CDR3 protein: CSAIRGEGYTF. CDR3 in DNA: TGCAGTGCCATCAGGGGGGAAGGCTACACCTTC.

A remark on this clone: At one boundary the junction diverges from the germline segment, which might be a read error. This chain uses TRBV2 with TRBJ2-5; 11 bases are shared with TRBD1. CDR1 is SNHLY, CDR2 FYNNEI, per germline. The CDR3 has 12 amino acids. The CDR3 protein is CASRDRGETQYF. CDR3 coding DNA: TGTGCAAGCAGGGACAGGGGGGAGACCCAGTACTTC.

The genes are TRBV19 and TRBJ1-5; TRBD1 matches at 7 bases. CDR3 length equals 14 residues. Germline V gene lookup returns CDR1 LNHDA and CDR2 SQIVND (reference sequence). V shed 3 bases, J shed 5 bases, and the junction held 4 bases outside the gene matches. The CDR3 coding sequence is TGTGCCAGTAGTATTACCGGACAGGATCAGCCCCAGCATTTT. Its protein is CASSITGQDQPQHF. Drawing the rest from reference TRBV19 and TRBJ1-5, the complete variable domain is DGGITQSPKYLFRKEGQNVTLSCEQNLNHDAMYWYRQDPGQGLRLIYYSQIVNDFQKGDIAEGYSVSREKKESFPLTVTSAQKNPTAFYLCASSITGQDQPQHFGDGTRLSIL.

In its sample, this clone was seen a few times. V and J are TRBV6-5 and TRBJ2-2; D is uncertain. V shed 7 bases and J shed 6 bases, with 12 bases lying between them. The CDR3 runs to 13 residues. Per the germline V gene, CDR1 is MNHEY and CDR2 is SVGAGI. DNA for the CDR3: TGTGCCAGCACCGGTATTGGGCCCGGGGAGCTGTTTTTT. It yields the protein CASTGIGPGELFF.